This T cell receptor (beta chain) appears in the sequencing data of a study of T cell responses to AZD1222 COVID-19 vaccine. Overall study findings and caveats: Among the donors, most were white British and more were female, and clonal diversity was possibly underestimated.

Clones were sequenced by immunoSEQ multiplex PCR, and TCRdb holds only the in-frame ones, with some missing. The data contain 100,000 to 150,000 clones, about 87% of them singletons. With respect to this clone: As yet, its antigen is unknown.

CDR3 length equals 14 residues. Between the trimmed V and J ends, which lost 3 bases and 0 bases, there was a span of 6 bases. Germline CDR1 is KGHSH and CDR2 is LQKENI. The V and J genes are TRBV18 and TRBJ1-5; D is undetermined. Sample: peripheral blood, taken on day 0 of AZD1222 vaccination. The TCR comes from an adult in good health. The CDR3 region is CASSPALSNQPQHF. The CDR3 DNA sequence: TGTGCCAGCTCACCGGCCCTTAGCAATCAGCCCCAGCATTTT.